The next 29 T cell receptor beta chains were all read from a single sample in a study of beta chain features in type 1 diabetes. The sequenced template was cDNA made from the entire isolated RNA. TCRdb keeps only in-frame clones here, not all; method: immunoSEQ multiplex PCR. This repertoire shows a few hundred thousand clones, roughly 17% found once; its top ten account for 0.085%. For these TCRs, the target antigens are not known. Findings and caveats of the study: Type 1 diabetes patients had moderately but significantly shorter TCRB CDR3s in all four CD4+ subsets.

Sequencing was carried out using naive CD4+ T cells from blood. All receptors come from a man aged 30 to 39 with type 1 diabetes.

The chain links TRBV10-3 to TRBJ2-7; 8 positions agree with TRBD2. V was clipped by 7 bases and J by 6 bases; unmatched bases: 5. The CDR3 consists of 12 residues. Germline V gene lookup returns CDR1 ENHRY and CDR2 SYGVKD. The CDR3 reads CAITSGSREQYF. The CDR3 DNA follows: TGTGCCATCACCAGCGGGAGTCGCGAGCAGTACTTC.

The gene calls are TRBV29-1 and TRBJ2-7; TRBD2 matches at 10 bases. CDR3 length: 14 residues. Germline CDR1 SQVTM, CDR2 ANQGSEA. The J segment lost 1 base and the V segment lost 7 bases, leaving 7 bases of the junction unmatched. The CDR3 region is CSATGLARSYEQYF. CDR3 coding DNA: TGCAGCGCAACGGGACTAGCGCGTTCCTACGAGCAGTACTTC.

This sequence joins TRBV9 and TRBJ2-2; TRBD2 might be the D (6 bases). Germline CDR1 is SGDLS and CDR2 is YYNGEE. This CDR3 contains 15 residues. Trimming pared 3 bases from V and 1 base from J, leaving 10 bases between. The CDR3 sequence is CASSARDWNTGELFF. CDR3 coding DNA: TGTGCCAGCAGCGCCCGGGACTGGAACACCGGGGAGCTGTTTTTT. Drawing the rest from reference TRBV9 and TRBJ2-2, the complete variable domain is DSGVTQTPKHLITATGQRVTLRCSPRSGDLSVYWYQQSLDQGLQFLIQYYNGEERAKGNILERFSAQQFPDLHSELNLSSLELGDSALYFCASSARDWNTGELFFGEGSRLTVL.

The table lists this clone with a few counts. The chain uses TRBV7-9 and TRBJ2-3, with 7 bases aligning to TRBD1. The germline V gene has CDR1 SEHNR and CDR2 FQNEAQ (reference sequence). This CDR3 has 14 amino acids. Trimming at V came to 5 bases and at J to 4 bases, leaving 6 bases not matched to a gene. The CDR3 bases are TGTGCCAGCAGCCAAGGACAGGTTCCAGATACGCAGTATTTT. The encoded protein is CASSQGQVPDTQYF.

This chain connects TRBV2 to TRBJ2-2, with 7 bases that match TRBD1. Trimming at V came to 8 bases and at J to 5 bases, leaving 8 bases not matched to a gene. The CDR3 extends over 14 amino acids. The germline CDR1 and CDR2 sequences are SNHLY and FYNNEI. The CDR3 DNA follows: TGTGCCAGCCTACCCGGGACAGTGACCGGGGAGCTGTTTTTT. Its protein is CASLPGTVTGELFF. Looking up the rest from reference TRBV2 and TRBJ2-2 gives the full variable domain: EPEVTQTPSHQVTQMGQEVILRCVPISNHLYFYWYRQILGQKVEFLVSFYNNEISEKSEIFDDQFSVERPDGSNFTLKIRSTKLEDSAMYFCASLPGTVTGELFFGEGSRLTVL.

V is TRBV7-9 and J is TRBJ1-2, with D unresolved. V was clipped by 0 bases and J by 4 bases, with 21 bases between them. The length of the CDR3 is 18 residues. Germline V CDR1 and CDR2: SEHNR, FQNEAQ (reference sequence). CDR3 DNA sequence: TGTGCCAGCAGCTTAGCATTTTCGACCGCTCGCCCAGCCTATGGCTACACCTTC. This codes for CASSLAFSTARPAYGYTF.

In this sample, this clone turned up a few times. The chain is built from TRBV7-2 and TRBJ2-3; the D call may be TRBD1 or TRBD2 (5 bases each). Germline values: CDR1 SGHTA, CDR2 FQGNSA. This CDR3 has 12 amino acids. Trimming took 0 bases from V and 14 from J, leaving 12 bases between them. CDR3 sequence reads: CASSLALGLAYF. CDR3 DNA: TGTGCCAGCAGCTTAGCGCTGGGGCTAGCGTATTTT.

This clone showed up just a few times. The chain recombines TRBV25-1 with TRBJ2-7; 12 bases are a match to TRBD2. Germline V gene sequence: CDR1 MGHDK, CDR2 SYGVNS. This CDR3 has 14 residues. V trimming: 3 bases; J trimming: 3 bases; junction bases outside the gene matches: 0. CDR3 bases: TGTGCCAGCAGTGAGACTAGCGGGAGCTACGAGCAGTACTTC. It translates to CASSETSGSYEQYF.

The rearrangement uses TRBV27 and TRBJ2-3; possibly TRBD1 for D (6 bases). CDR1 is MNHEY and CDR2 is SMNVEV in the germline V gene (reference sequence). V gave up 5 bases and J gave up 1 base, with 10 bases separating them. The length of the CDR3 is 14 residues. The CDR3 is CASSPRQGTDTQYF. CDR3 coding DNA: TGTGCCAGCAGTCCCCGACAGGGCACAGATACGCAGTATTTT.

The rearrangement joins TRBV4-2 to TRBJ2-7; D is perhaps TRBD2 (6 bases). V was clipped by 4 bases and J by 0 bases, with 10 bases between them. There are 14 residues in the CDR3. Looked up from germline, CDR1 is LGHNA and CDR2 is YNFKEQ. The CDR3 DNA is TGTGCCAGCAGCCTACGGGAGACCTCCTACGAGCAGTACTTC. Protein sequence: CASSLRETSYEQYF.

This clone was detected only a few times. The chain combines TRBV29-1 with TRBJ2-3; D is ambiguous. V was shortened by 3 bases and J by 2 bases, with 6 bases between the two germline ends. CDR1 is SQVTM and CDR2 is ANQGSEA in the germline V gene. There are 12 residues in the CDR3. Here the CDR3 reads CSVDEATDTQYF. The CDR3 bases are TGCAGCGTTGACGAGGCCACAGATACGCAGTATTTT.

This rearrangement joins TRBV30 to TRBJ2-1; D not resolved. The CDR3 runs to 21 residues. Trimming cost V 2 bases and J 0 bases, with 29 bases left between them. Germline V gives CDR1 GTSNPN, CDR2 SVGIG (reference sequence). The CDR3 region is CAWSSGSGPPITSNSYNEQFF. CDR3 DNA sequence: TGTGCCTGGAGTTCCGGATCTGGGCCTCCGATAACTTCAAACTCCTACAATGAGCAGTTCTTC.

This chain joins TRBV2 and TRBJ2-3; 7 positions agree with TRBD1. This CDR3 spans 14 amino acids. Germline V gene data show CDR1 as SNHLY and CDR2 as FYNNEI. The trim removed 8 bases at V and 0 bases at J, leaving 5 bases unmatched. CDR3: CASVMGQSTDTQYF. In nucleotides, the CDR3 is TGTGCCAGCGTGATGGGACAGAGCACAGATACGCAGTATTTT.

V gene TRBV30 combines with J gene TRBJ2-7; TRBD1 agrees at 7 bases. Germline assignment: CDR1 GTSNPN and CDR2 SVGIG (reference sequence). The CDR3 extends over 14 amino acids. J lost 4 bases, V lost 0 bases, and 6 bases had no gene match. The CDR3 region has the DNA TGTGCCTGGAGTGTACGAACAGGGGATTACGAGCAGTACTTC. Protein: CAWSVRTGDYEQYF.

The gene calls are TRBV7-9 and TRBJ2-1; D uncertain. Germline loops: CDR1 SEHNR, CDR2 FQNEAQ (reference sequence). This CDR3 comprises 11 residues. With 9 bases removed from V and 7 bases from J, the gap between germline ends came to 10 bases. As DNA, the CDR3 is TGTGCCAGAGACACGGAGAATGAGCAGTTCTTC. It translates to CARDTENEQFF.

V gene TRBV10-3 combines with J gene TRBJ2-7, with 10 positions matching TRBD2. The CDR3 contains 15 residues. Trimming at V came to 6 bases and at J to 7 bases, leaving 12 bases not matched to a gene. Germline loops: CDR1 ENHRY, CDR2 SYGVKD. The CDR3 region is CAIRMTGTSVGEQYF. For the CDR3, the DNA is TGTGCCATCAGAATGACCGGGACTAGCGTTGGGGAGCAGTACTTC.

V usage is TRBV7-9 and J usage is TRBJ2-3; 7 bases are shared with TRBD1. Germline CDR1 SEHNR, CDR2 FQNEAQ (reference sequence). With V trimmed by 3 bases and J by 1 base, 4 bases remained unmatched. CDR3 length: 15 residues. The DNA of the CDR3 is TGTGCCAGCAGCTTGACAGGGTTGGGCACAGATACGCAGTATTTT. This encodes CASSLTGLGTDTQYF.

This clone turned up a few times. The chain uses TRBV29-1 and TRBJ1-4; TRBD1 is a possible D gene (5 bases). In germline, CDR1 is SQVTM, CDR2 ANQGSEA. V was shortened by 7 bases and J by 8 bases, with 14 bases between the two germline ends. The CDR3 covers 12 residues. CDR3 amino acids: CSAGTDAEKLFF. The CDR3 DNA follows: TGCAGCGCCGGGACGGATGCGGAAAAACTGTTTTTT.

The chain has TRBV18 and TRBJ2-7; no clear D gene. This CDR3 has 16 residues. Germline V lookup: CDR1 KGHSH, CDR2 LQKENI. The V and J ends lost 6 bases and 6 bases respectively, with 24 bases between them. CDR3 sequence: CASSPGGGRSEVEQYF. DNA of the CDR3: TGTGCCAGCTCCCCGGGCGGTGGGCGCTCTGAGGTCGAGCAGTACTTC.

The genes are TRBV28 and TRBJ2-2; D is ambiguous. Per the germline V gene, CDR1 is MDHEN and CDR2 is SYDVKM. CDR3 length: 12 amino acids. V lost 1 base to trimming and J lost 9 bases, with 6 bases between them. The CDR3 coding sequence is TGTGCCAGCAGTTTATTCTCTCGGGAGCTGTTTTTT. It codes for CASSLFSRELFF. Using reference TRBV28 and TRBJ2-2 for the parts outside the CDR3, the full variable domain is DVKVTQSSRYLVKRTGEKVFLECVQDMDHENMFWYRQDPGLGLRLIYFSYDVKMKEKGDIPEGYSVSREKKERFSLILESASTNQTSMYLCASSLFSRELFFGEGSRLTVL.

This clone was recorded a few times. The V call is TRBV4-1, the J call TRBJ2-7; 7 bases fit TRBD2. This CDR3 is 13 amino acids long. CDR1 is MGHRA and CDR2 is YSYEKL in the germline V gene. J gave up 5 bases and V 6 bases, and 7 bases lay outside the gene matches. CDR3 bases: TGCGCCAGCAGACCGACTAGCCGAAACGAGCAGTACTTC. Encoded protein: CASRPTSRNEQYF.

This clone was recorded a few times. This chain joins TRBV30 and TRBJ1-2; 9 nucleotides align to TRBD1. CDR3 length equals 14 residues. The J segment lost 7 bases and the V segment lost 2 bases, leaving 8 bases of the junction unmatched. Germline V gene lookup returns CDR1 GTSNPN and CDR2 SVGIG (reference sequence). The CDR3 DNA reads TGTGCCTGGAGTACGGGACAGGGTCCAGGTGGCTACACCTTC. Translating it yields CAWSTGQGPGGYTF. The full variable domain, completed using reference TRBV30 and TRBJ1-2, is SQTIHQWPATLVQPVGSPLSLECTVEGTSNPNLYWYRQAAGRGLQLLFYSVGIGQISSEVPQNLSASRPQDRQFILSSKKLLLSDSGFYLCAWSTGQGPGGYTFGSGTRLTVV.

The CDR3 is CASSCRDVAKNIQYF. The CDR3 nucleotides are TGCGCCAGCAGTTGCCGGGACGTAGCCAAAAACATTCAGTACTTC. The chain is built from TRBV23-1 and TRBJ2-4, with D perhaps given as TRBD1 or TRBD2 (5 bases each). TRBV23-1 is given ORF status, its function remaining uncertain. The CDR3 is made up of 15 amino acids. Trimming pared 5 bases from V and 0 bases from J, leaving 11 bases between.

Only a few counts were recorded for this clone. Written as DNA, the CDR3 is TGCAGCGTTTCCAATGGGGAACCTGAAGCTTTCTTT. It specifies CSVSNGEPEAFF. The chain uses TRBV29-1 and TRBJ1-1; D is ambiguous. CDR1 is SQVTM, CDR2 ANQGSEA, per germline. The germline V and J ends were trimmed by 5 bases and 6 bases, with 13 bases remaining between them. CDR3 length: 12 amino acids.

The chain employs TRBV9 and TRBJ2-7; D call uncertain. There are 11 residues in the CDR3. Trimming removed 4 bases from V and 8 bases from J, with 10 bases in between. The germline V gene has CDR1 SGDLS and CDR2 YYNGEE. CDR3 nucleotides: TGTGCCAGCAGCTCTAGGGATAAGCAGTACTTC. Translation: CASSSRDKQYF.

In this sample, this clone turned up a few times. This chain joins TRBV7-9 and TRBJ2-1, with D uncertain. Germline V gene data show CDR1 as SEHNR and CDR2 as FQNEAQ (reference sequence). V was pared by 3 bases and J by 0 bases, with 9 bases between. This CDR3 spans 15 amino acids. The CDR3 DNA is TGTGCCAGCAGCTTCGATTCCTCCTCCTACAATGAGCAGTTCTTC. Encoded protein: CASSFDSSSYNEQFF. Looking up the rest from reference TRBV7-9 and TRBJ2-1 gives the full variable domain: DTGVSQNPRHKITKRGQNVTFRCDPISEHNRLYWYRQTLGQGPEFLTYFQNEAQLEKSRLLSDRFSAERPKGSFSTLEIQRTEQGDSAMYLCASSFDSSSYNEQFFGPGTRLTVL.

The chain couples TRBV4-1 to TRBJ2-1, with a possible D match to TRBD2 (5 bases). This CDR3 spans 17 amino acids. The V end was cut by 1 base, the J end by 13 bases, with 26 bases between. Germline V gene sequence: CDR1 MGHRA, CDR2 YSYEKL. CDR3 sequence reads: CASSQVRGNTRHGFQFF. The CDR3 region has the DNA TGCGCCAGCAGCCAAGTTCGAGGGAATACCCGCCATGGGTTCCAGTTCTTC.

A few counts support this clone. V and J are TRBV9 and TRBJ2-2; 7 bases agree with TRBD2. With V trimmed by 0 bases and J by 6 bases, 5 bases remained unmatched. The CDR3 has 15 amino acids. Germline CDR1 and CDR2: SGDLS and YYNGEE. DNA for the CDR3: TGTGCCAGCAGCGTAGGAGGACTAGGAGCCGGGGAGCTGTTTTTT. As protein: CASSVGGLGAGELFF.

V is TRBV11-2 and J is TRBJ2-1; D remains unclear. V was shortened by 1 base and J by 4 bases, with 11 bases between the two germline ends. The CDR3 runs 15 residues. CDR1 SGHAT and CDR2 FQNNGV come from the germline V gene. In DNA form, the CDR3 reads TGTGCCAGCAGCTTAGTCGCAGAACTTTACAATGAGCAGTTCTTC. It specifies CASSLVAELYNEQFF.